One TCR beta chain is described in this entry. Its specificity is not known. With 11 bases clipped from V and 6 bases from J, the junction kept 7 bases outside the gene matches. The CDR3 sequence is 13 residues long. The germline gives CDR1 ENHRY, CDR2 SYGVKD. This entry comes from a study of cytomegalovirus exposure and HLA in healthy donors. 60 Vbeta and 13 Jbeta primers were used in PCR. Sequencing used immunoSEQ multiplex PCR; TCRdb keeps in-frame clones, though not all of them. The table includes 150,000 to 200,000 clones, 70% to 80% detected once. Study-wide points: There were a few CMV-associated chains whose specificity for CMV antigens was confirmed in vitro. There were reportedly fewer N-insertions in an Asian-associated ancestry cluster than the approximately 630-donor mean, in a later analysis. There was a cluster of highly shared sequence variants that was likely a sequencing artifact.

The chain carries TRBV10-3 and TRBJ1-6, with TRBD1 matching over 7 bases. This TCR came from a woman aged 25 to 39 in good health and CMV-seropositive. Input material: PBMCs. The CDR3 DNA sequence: TGTGCCTCACGACAGGGAGGTAATTCACCCCTCCACTTT. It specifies CASRQGGNSPLHF.